This TCR beta chain is from a study of blood T cell repertoires in COVID-19. Study-level information: From the United States, Italy and Spain came samples of acute and convalescent COVID-19. Sources were T cells, B-cell-depleted T cells, or PBMCs; the material itself was cDNA or gDNA.

A Seattle source enrolled patients during active infection and followed them longitudinally. As originally analysed: It was from reference gene primer amplification that nucleated cell counts were estimated. Repertoires were generated with immunoSEQ multiplex PCR, while TCRdb's copy carries only in-frame clones and drops some. V and J calls and clone size come straight from that table; D and trimming were deduced from the DNA. This sample yields under 200,000 clones, of which roughly 82% are seen a single time; around 7.8% belongs to the top ten. The V gene's germline CDR1 is SQVTM and CDR2 ANQGSEA. The CDR3 covers 15 residues. V lost 4 bases to trimming and J lost 1 base; unmatched junction nucleotides: 8.

J is TRBJ2-7 and V is TRBV29-1, with 9 nucleotides matching TRBD2. This clonotype was sampled from a woman aged 55-70 years with COVID-19, enrolled during active disease. Sequenced: peripheral blood. CDR3 sequence reads: CSVAFGLAFSYEQYF. The CDR3 nucleotides read TGCAGCGTTGCTTTCGGACTAGCGTTTTCCTACGAGCAGTACTTC.